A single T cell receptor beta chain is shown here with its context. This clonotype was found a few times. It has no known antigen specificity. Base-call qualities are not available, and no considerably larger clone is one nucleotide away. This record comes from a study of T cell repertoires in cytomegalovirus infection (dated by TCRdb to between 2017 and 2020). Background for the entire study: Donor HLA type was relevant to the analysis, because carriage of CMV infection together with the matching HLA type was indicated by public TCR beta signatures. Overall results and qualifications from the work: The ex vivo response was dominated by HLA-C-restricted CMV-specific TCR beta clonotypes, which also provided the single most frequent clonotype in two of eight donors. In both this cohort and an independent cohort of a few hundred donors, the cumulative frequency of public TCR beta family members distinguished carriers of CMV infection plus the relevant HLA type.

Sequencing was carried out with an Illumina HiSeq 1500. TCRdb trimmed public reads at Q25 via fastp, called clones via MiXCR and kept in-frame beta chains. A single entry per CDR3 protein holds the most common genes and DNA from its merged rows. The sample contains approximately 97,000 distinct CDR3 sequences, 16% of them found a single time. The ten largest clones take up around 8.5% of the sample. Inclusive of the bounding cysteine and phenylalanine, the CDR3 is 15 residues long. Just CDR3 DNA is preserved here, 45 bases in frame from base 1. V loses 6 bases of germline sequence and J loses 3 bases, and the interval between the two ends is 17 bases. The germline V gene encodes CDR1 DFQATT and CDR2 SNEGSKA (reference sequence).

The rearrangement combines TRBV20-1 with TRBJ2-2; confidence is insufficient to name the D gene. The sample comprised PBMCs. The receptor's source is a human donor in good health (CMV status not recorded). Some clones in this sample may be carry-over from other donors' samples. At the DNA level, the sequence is TGCAGTGCCGATCCTGTGGGTGGATACACCGGGGAGCTGTTTTTT. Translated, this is CSADPVGGYTGELFF.